Listed here are 26 T cell receptor beta chains from one sample, sequenced in a study of T cells after yellow fever vaccination. TCRdb used MiXCR to reprocess the 5' RACE reads, holding one entry per CDR3 protein. The table includes 350,000 or so distinct CDR3 sequences, approximately 8% detected once. The sample in question was PBMCs, obtained roughly seven weeks after the first yellow fever vaccination. The receptors derive from a young man who received the YFV17D yellow fever vaccine.

This clonotype was seen a handful of times. The J gene is TRBJ2-1, the V gene TRBV5-1, with TRBD1 matching over 8 bases. From germline, CDR1 is SGHRS and CDR2 YFSETQ. This CDR3 has 16 amino acids. V was pared by 2 bases and J by 4 bases, with 8 bases of the junction left unmatched. CDR3 protein: CASSFNPGGPYNEQFF. The CDR3, as DNA: TGCGCCAGCAGCTTTAATCCAGGGGGCCCTTACAATGAGCAGTTCTTC.

In regard to this clonotype: At one boundary the junction diverges from the germline segment, which might be a read error. The rearrangement links TRBV30 to TRBJ2-1, with D tentatively TRBD2 (5 bases). The CDR3 is 13 residues long. The germline CDR1 and CDR2 sequences are GTSNPN and SVGIG (reference sequence). The chain's CDR3 is CAWSGEKYNGQFF. The CDR3, as DNA: TGTGCCTGGAGTGGGGAGAAATACAATGGGCAGTTCTTC.

This chain connects TRBV28 to TRBJ2-5; perhaps D is TRBD1 or TRBD2 (6 bases each). Germline lookup yields CDR1 MDHEN and CDR2 SYDVKM. The V and J ends lost 6 bases and 2 bases respectively, with 13 bases between them. This CDR3 region has 14 residues. Here the CDR3 DNA reads TGTGCCAGCAGGCCGCGGAGGGGGCAAGAGACCCAGTACTTC. It encodes CASRPRRGQETQYF.

This clonotype occurred a few times. J is TRBJ2-1 and V is TRBV12-3 or TRBV12-4, with 10 nucleotides matching TRBD2. V gave up 2 bases and J gave up 8 bases; unmatched junction bases: 6. The CDR3 covers 15 residues. CDR3 residues: CASSLLTSGEDEQFF. CDR3 coding DNA: TGTGCCAGCAGTTTACTTACTAGCGGGGAGGATGAGCAGTTCTTC.

This clonotype came up a few times. J is TRBJ1-2 and V is TRBV4-2; the D is unclear. Looked up from germline, CDR1 is LGHNA and CDR2 is YNFKEQ. The CDR3 consists of 12 residues. V was pared by 1 base and J by 7 bases, with 7 bases between. The CDR3 DNA follows: TGTGCCAGCAGCCAAGTCGGAGTTGGCTACACCTTC. Encoded protein: CASSQVGVGYTF.

This clonotype was picked up a small number of times. J is TRBJ1-3 and V is TRBV5-1; D gene ambiguous. The CDR3 consists of 13 residues. Germline V lookup: CDR1 SGHRS, CDR2 YFSETQ. Trimming shortened V by 2 bases and J by 0 bases, and 3 bases separated the two germline ends. DNA of the CDR3: TGCGCCAGCAGCTTCGACTCTGGAAACACCATATATTTT. Encoded protein: CASSFDSGNTIYF.

In its sample, this clonotype was seen once. The genes are TRBV20-1 and TRBJ2-7; D possibly uses TRBD1 or TRBD2 (6 bases each). The ends were cut back, 6 bases at V and 1 base at J, with 10 bases in the middle. The CDR3 spans 12 residues. CDR1 and CDR2 from the germline V gene are DFQATT and SNEGSKA (reference sequence). CDR3 residues: CSAGGLSYEQYV. CDR3 DNA sequence: TGCAGTGCAGGGGGACTTTCCTACGAGCAGTACGTC.

This clonotype was seen only a few times. CDR3 region: CSARDPSEGSKNIQYF. CDR3 in DNA: TGCAGTGCTAGGGACCCTAGCGAAGGGTCCAAAAACATTCAGTACTTC. V is TRBV20-1 and J is TRBJ2-4; possibly TRBD2 for D (6 bases). V was shortened by 3 bases and J by 2 bases, with 17 bases between the two germline ends. CDR1 is DFQATT, CDR2 SNEGSKA, per germline (reference sequence). The CDR3 consists of 16 residues.

The chain uses TRBV6-2 or TRBV6-3 and TRBJ2-7; D call uncertain. Per germline, CDR1 MNHEY and CDR2 SVGEGT. V lost 6 bases and J lost 1, with 7 bases in between. CDR3 length: 12 amino acids. The CDR3 DNA follows: TGTGCCAGCAGCGATTCATCCTACGAGCAGTACTTC. Protein: CASSDSSYEQYF.

The chain uses TRBV29-1 and TRBJ1-1; 9 bases are a match to TRBD1. With V trimmed by 4 bases and J by 5 bases, 8 bases remained unmatched. Germline CDR1 reads SQVTM; CDR2 reads ANQGSEA. The CDR3 contains 14 residues. The CDR3 bases are TGCAGCGTTGCACCGGGACAGGGTAGGACTGAAGCTTTCTTT. This sequence encodes CSVAPGQGRTEAFF. Complete variable domain (other parts from reference TRBV29-1 and TRBJ1-1): SAVISQKPSRDICQRGTSLTIQCQVDSQVTMMFWYRQQPGQSLTLIATANQGSEATYESGFVIDKFPISRPNLTFSTLTVSNMSPEDSSIYLCSVAPGQGRTEAFFGQGTRLTVV.

Only a few counts were recorded for this clonotype. The chain uses TRBV12-3 or TRBV12-4 and TRBJ1-2; 8 bases map to TRBD1. The CDR3 length is 13 residues. The trim removed 7 bases at V and 8 bases at J, leaving 9 bases unmatched. CDR3 nucleotides: TGTGCCAGCAAGTGGGGACAGGAGTGGGGCTACACCTTC. Translated, it gives CASKWGQEWGYTF.

This clonotype came up a few times. The J gene is TRBJ2-5, the V gene TRBV5-4; perhaps TRBD2 as D (6 bases). There are 16 residues in the CDR3. V lost 0 bases, J lost 4 bases, and 16 bases lay in between. From germline, CDR1 is SGHNT and CDR2 YYREEE (reference sequence). The CDR3 sequence: CASSLGGVTVGETQYF. The DNA of the CDR3 is TGTGCCAGCAGCTTGGGGGGGGTGACGGTGGGAGAGACCCAGTACTTC.

This clonotype came up many times. The chain carries TRBV4-3 and TRBJ2-2; D call uncertain. V lost 2 bases and J lost 3, with 10 bases in between. CDR3 length: 15 amino acids. Germline loops: CDR1 LGHNA, CDR2 YSLEER. The CDR3, as DNA: TGCGCCAGCAGCCAATTAACAGTCGACACCGGGGAGCTGTTTTTT. It translates to CASSQLTVDTGELFF.

J is TRBJ2-5 and V is TRBV5-1; no firm D call. V was shortened by 2 bases and J by 4 bases, with 12 bases between the two germline ends. The CDR3 covers 14 residues. Per the germline V gene, CDR1 is SGHRS and CDR2 is YFSETQ. The CDR3 here is CASSFSPWGETQYF. Here the CDR3 DNA reads TGCGCCAGCAGCTTCAGTCCCTGGGGAGAGACCCAGTACTTC.

CDR3 sequence (DNA): TGTGCCAGCACACTGCGGGGGGCACGCACAGATACGCAGTATTTT. Translated, it gives CASTLRGARTDTQYF. V is TRBV12-3 or TRBV12-4 and J is TRBJ2-3; 8 bases are shared with TRBD2. J lost 1 base, V lost 7 bases, and 7 bases had no gene match. The CDR3 extends over 15 amino acids.

The J gene is TRBJ2-2, the V gene TRBV5-6; a weak D match, TRBD1 (6 bases). Trimming pared 3 bases from V and 10 bases from J, leaving 13 bases between. This CDR3 has 13 amino acids. Germline values: CDR1 SGHDT, CDR2 YYEEEE. The CDR3 bases are TGTGCCAGCAGCTATATAACAGGGTTGGAGCTGTTTTTT. Translated, it gives CASSYITGLELFF.

About this clonotype itself: A junction boundary mismatches the germline segment, possibly from a read error. The rearrangement uses TRBV5-1 and TRBJ2-1; the D gene is possibly TRBD2 (7 bases). Germline V gene data show CDR1 as SGHRS and CDR2 as YFSETQ. The CDR3 covers 16 residues. As DNA, the CDR3 is TGCTCCAGCAGCGCCGAGGGGGGGCCCCCCTACAATGAGCAGTTCTTC. Protein: CSSSAEGGPPYNEQFF. The full variable domain, rest sourced from reference TRBV5-1 and TRBJ2-1, is KAGVTQTPRYLIKTRGQQVTLSCSPISGHRSVSWYQQTPGQGLQFLFEYFSETQRNKGNFPGRFSGRQFSNSRSEMNVSTLELGDSALYLCSSSAEGGPPYNEQFFGPGTRLTVL.

In its sample, this clonotype was seen a few times. V is TRBV5-1 and J is TRBJ2-3; 7 bases map to TRBD2. Germline CDR1 is SGHRS and CDR2 is YFSETQ. V shed 2 bases and J 0 bases; nucleotides not matched to a gene: 6. This CDR3 contains 16 residues. In DNA, the CDR3 is TGCGCCAGCAGCTTCGGTCGGGGGGATAGCACAGATACGCAGTATTTT. It encodes CASSFGRGDSTDTQYF. The whole variable domain, filled in from reference TRBV5-1 and TRBJ2-3, reads KAGVTQTPRYLIKTRGQQVTLSCSPISGHRSVSWYQQTPGQGLQFLFEYFSETQRNKGNFPGRFSGRQFSNSRSEMNVSTLELGDSALYLCASSFGRGDSTDTQYFGPGTRLTVL.

This clonotype turned up a few times. This sequence joins TRBV20-1 and TRBJ1-2, with D perhaps TRBD1 (5 bases). V was cut by 0 bases and J by 5 bases, with 7 bases left in between. CDR3 length: 12 amino acids. Germline values: CDR1 DFQATT, CDR2 SNEGSKA (reference sequence). The chain's CDR3 is CSARERQYGYTF. CDR3 DNA sequence: TGCAGTGCTAGAGAAAGACAGTATGGCTACACCTTC.

The chain employs TRBV12-3 or TRBV12-4 and TRBJ1-5, with D maybe TRBD1 (6 bases). V lost 3 bases to trimming and J lost 1 base, with 10 bases between them. This CDR3 contains 15 residues. This CDR3 reads CASSLQGTSNQPQHF. The CDR3 coding sequence is TGTGCCAGCAGTTTGCAGGGGACAAGCAATCAGCCCCAGCATTTT.

V gene TRBV5-8 combines with J gene TRBJ2-7; a weak D match, TRBD2 (6 bases). Per germline, CDR1 SGHTS and CDR2 YDEGEE. V shed 4 bases and J shed 2 bases, with 10 bases lying between them. The CDR3 extends over 13 amino acids. CDR3 protein: CASSEGLPYEQYF. CDR3 in DNA: TGTGCCAGCAGCGAGGGACTTCCCTACGAGCAGTACTTC. Supplemented by reference TRBV5-8 and TRBJ2-7, the full variable domain reads EAGVTQSPTHLIKTRGQQATLRCSPISGHTSVYWYQQALGLGLQFLLWYDEGEERNRGNFPPRFSGRQFPNYSSELNVNALELEDSALYLCASSEGLPYEQYFGPGTRLTVT.

V and J are TRBV4-1 and TRBJ2-7; TRBD1 matches 7 bases. CDR1 and CDR2 (germline): MGHRA, YSYEKL. V shed 2 bases, J shed 3 bases, and the junction held 7 bases outside the gene matches. This CDR3 comprises 15 residues. The CDR3 sequence is CASSQTTGQNYEQYV. CDR3 nucleotides: TGCGCCAGCAGCCAAACGACGGGACAGAACTACGAGCAGTACGTC.

Only a few counts were recorded for this clonotype. The rearrangement uses TRBV20-1 and TRBJ2-7; 8 nucleotides line up with TRBD1. Trimming removed 5 bases from V and 0 bases from J; junction bases left unmatched: 6. Germline CDR1 and CDR2: DFQATT and SNEGSKA (reference sequence). The CDR3 covers 14 residues. CDR3 amino acids: CSAGTTGDSYEQYF. DNA for the CDR3: TGCAGTGCTGGGACGACAGGGGACTCCTACGAGCAGTACTTC.

This clonotype has more than one count but fewer than ten. This rearrangement joins TRBV5-1 to TRBJ1-6; no clear D gene. Per the germline V gene, CDR1 is SGHRS and CDR2 is YFSETQ. The CDR3 has 12 residues. Trimming pared 0 bases from V and 14 bases from J, leaving 9 bases between. CDR3 sequence: CASSLDSRTLHF. The CDR3 DNA reads TGCGCCAGCAGCTTGGACAGTCGAACCCTCCACTTT.

This clonotype was detected many times. The V gene is TRBV12-3 or TRBV12-4, the J gene TRBJ1-2; tentatively, D is TRBD1 (5 bases). Trimming removed 6 bases from V and 1 base from J, with 12 bases in between. CDR3 size: 14 residues. The CDR3 is CASRSVRVNYGYTF. The CDR3 nucleotides are TGTGCCAGCAGATCCGTCAGGGTTAACTATGGCTACACCTTC.

This clonotype occurred a few times. The rearrangement joins TRBV6-5 to TRBJ1-6, with D unresolved. Per germline, CDR1 MNHEY and CDR2 SVGAGI. The CDR3 contains 16 residues. Trimming pared 2 bases from V and 9 bases from J, leaving 17 bases between. The CDR3 protein is CASSYTGPERGSPLHF. The CDR3 bases are TGTGCCAGCAGTTACACCGGACCCGAGCGGGGTTCACCCCTCCACTTT.